This T cell receptor beta chain came from a study of Graves' ophthalmopathy and Graves' hyperthyroidism. The wider study: Peripheral blood was collected at initial diagnosis, before any treatment. Study-wide results and limits: Distinction of ophthalmopathy from stable hyperthyroidism by a 13-signature model reached roughly 88% sensitivity and roughly 81% specificity.

This clonotype has more than one count but fewer than ten. Its cognate antigen is unknown. The germline gives CDR1 SGHRS, CDR2 YFSETQ. The V end was cut by 2 bases, the J end by 5 bases, with 16 bases between. This CDR3 has 16 amino acids. No donor had other autoimmune disease, uncontrolled infection, pregnancy or lactation. Amplifying from RNA transcripts, the study obtained TCR beta CDR3 regions. HTBI primers served in a first-round RT-PCR, which a second-round multiplex PCR followed. MiXCR, applied by TCRdb to the multiplex PCR reads, yields one record per CDR3 protein. The table shows approximately 640,000 distinct CDR3 sequences, with under 50% occurring only once.

The chain carries TRBV5-1 and TRBJ2-2; D might be TRBD1 or TRBD2, each matching 6 bases. Sequenced material: peripheral blood. The source is an adult man with Graves' ophthalmopathy. The CDR3 spells CASSFRVGGSTGELFF. The CDR3 bases are TGCGCCAGCAGCTTTCGGGTCGGGGGCTCTACCGGGGAGCTGTTTTTT.